The entry below gives a single T cell receptor (beta chain) sequence along with its context. These data originate in a study of T cell changes during pregnancy in multiple sclerosis. Repertoires were generated with immunoSEQ multiplex PCR, while TCRdb's copy carries only in-frame clones and drops some. The table lists 64,000 or so clones, almost 97% of them singletons. This receptor was identified in a female donor with multiple sclerosis, enrolled in a pregnancy study. This sample comprised CD8+ T cells from peripheral blood mononuclear cells, obtained after pregnancy.

DNA of the CDR3: TGTGCCAGCAGTCCGCAAACAGGGGACTATGGCTACACCTTC. It yields the protein CASSPQTGDYGYTF. This rearrangement joins TRBV6-5 to TRBJ1-2; 7 positions match TRBD1. CDR3 length: 14 residues. Trimming removed 5 bases from V and 3 bases from J; junction bases left unmatched: 6. Germline-derived CDR1 and CDR2 are MNHEY and SVGAGI.